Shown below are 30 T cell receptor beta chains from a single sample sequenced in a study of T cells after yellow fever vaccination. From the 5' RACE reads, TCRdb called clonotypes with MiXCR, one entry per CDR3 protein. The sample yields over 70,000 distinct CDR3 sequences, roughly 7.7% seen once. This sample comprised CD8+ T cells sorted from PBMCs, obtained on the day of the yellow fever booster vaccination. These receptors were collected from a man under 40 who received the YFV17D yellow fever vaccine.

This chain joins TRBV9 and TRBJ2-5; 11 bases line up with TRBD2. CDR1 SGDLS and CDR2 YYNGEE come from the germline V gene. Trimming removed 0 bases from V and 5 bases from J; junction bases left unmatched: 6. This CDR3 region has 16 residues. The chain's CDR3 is CASSVASGRTRETQYF. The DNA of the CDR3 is TGTGCCAGCAGCGTAGCTAGCGGGAGGACCCGGGAGACCCAGTACTTC.

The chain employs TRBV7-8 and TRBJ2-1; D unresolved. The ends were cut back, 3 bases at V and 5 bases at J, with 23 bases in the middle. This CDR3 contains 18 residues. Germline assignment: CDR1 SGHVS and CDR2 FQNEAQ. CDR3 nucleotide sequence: TGTGCCAGCAGCTTGCCCGCGGCTGCCCTCCGCGACCACAATGAGCAGTTCTTC. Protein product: CASSLPAAALRDHNEQFF.

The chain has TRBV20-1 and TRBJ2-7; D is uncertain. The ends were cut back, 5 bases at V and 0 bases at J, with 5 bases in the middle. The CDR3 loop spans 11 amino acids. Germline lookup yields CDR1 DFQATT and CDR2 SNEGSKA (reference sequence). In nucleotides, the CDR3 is TGCAGTGCTCCTGACTCCTACGAGCAGTACTTC. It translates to CSAPDSYEQYF.

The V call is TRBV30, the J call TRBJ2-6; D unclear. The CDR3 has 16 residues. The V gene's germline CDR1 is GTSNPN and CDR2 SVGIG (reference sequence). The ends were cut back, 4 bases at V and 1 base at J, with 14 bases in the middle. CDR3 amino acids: CAWTAGLLSGANVLTF. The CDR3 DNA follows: TGTGCCTGGACGGCAGGTCTCCTTTCTGGGGCCAACGTCCTGACTTTC.

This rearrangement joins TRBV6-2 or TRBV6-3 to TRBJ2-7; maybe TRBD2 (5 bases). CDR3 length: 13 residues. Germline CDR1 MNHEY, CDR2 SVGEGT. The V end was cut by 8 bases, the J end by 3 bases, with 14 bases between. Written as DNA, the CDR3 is TGTGCCAGCCTGGACTTGAGACTCTACGAGCAGTACTTC. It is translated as CASLDLRLYEQYF.

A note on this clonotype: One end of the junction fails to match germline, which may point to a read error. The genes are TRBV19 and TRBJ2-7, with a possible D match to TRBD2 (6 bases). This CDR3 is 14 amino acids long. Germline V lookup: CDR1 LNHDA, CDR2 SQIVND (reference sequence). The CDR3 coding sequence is TGTTCCAGTAGTAAAATAGCGGACTCCTACGAGCAGTACTTC. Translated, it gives CSSSKIADSYEQYF.

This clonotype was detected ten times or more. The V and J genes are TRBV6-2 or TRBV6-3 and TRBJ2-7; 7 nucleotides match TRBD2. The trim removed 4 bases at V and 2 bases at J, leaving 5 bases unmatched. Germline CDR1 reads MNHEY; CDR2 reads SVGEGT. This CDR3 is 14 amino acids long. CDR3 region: CASSWQGLPYEQYF. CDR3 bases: TGTGCCAGCAGTTGGCAGGGACTACCCTACGAGCAGTACTTC.

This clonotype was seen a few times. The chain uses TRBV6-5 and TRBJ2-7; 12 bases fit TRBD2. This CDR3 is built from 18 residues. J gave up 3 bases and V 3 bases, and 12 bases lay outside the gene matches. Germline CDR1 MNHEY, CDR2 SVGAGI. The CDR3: CASSYHLAGGPLIYEQYF. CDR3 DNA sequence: TGTGCCAGCAGTTATCATCTAGCGGGAGGGCCCTTAATCTACGAGCAGTACTTC.

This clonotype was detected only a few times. CDR3 DNA sequence: TGTGCCACCAGTGCCCCCGAGGGGGACAATGAGCAGTTCTTC. This encodes CATSAPEGDNEQFF. The chain combines TRBV24-1 with TRBJ2-1; a weak D match, TRBD1 (6 bases). The V and J ends lost 5 bases and 5 bases respectively, with 12 bases between them. CDR3 length: 14 residues. Per germline, CDR1 KGHDR and CDR2 SFDVKD.

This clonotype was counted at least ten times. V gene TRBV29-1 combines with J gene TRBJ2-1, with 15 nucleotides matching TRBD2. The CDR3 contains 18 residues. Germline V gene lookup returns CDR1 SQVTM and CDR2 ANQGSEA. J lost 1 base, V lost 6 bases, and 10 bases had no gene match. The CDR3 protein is CSVEGLAGGISSYNEQFF. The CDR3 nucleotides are TGCAGCGTGGAGGGACTAGCGGGAGGCATTTCGTCCTACAATGAGCAGTTCTTC.

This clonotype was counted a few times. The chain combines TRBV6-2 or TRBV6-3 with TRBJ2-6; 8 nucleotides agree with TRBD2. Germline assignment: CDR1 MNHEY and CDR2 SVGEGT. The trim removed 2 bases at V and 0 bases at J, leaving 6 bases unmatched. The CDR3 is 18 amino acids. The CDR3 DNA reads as TGTGCCAGCAGTTACAAGTTAGCGGGGTTCTCTGGGGCCAACGTCCTGACTTTC. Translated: CASSYKLAGFSGANVLTF.

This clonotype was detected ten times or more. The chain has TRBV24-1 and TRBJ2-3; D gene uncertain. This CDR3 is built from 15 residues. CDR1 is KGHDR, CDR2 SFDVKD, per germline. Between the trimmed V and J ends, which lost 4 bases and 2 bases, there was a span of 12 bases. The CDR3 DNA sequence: TGTGCCACCAGTGAAACCAGCCACGACACAGATACGCAGTATTTT. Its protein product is CATSETSHDTDTQYF.

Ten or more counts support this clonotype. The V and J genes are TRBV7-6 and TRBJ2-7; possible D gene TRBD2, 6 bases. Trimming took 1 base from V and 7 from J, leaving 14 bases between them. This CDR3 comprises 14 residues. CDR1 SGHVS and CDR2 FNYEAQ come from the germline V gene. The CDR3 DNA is TGTGCCAGCAGCTTAGGTTCGGAGGGGACTGAGCAGTACTTC. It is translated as CASSLGSEGTEQYF.

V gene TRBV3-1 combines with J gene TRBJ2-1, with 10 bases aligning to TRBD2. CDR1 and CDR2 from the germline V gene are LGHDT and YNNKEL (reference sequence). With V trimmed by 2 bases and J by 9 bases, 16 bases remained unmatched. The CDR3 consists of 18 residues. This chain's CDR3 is CASSQPPRLAGSHIEQFF. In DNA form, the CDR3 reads TGTGCCAGCAGCCAACCCCCCCGACTAGCGGGTTCTCACATTGAGCAGTTCTTC.

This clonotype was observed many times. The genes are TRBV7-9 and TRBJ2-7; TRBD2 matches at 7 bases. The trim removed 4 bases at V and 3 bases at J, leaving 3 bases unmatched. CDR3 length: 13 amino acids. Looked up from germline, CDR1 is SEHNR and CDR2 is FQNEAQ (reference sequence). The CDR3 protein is CASSSAGNYEQYF. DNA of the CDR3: TGTGCCAGCAGCTCAGCGGGGAACTACGAGCAGTACTTC.

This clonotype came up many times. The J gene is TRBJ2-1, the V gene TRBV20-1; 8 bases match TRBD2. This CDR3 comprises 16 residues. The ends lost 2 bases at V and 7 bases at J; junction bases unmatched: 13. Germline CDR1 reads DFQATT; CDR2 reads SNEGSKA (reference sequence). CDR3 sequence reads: CSARPSAGVKYNEQFF. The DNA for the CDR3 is TGCAGTGCTAGACCTTCAGCGGGAGTTAAATATAATGAGCAGTTCTTC.

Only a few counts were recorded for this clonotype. The CDR3 is CSVVLAGDNEQFF. The DNA of the CDR3 is TGCAGCGTTGTACTAGCGGGAGACAATGAGCAGTTCTTC. The V call is TRBV29-1, the J call TRBJ2-1; 11 positions match TRBD2. Trimming at V came to 4 bases and at J to 5 bases, leaving 1 base not matched to a gene. Per the germline V gene, CDR1 is SQVTM and CDR2 is ANQGSEA. The CDR3 consists of 13 residues.

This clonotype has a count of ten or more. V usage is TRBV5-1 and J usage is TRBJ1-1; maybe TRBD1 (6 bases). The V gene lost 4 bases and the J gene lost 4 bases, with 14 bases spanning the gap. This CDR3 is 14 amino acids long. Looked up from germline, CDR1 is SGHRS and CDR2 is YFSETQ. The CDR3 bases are TGCGCCAGCAGCCCGAGAGGGGGAACCACTGAAGCTTTCTTT. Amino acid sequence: CASSPRGGTTEAFF.

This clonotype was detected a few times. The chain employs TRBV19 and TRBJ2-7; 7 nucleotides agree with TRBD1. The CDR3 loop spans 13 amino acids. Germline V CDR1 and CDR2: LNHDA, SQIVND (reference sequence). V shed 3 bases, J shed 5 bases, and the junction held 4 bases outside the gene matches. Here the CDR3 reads CASSMRGPNEQYF. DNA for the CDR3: TGTGCCAGTAGTATGAGGGGGCCCAACGAGCAGTACTTC. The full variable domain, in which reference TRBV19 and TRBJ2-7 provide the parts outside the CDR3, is DGGITQSPKYLFRKEGQNVTLSCEQNLNHDAMYWYRQDPGQGLRLIYYSQIVNDFQKGDIAEGYSVSREKKESFPLTVTSAQKNPTAFYLCASSMRGPNEQYFGPGTRLTVT.

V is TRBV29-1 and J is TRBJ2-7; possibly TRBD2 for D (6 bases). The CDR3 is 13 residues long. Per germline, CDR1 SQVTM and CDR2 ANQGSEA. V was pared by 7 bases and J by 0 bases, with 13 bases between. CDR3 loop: CSAGGSSSYEQYF. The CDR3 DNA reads TGCAGCGCCGGGGGAAGCAGCTCCTACGAGCAGTACTTC.

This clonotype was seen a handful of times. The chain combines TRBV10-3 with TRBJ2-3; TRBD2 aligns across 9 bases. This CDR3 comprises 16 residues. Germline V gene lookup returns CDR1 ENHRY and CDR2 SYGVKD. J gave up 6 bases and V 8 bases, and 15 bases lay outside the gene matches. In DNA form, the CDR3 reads TGTGCCATCCAAGGAATAGCGGGAGTCGGGAGGGATACGCAGTATTTT. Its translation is CAIQGIAGVGRDTQYF.

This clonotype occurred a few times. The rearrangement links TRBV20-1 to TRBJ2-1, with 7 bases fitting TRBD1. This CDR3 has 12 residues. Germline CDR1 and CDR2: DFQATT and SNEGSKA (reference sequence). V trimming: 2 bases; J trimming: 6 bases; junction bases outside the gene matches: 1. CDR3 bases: TGCAGTGCTAGAACAGGGGTCAATGAGCAGTTCTTC. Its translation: CSARTGVNEQFF.

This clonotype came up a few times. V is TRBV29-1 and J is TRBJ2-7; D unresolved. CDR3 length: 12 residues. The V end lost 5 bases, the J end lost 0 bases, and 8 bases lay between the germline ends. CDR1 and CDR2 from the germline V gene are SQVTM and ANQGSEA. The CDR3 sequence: CSVFLGSYEQYF. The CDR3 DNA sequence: TGCAGCGTTTTCCTGGGCTCCTACGAGCAGTACTTC.

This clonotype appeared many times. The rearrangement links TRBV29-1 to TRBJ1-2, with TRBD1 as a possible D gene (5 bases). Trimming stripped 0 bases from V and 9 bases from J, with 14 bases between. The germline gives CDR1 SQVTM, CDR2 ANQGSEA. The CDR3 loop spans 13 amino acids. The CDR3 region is CSVEERDGGRYTF. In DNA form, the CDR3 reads TGCAGCGTTGAAGAGAGGGACGGCGGGCGCTACACCTTC.

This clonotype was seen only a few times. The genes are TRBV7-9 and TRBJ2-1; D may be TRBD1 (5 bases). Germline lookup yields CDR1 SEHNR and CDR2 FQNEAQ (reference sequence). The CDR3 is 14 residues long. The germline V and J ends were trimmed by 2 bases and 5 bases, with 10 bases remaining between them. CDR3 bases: TGTGCCAGCAGCTTACAGGGTCTTAACAATGAGCAGTTCTTC. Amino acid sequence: CASSLQGLNNEQFF.

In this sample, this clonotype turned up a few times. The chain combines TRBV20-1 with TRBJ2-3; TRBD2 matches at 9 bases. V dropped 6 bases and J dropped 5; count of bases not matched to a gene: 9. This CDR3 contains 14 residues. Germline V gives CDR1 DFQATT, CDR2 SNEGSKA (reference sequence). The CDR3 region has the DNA TGCAGTGCCCTAAGTAGCGGGAGTATAGATACGCAGTATTTT. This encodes CSALSSGSIDTQYF.

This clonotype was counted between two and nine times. CDR3 coding DNA: TGTGCCAGTAGTATAGTAGGCAGGGCGGAAATTGAAGCTTTCTTT. Amino acid sequence: CASSIVGRAEIEAFF. The chain links TRBV19 to TRBJ1-1; D is perhaps TRBD1 (5 bases). The CDR3 covers 15 residues. Trimming cost V 1 base and J 7 bases, with 16 bases left between them. Germline values: CDR1 LNHDA, CDR2 SQIVND (reference sequence). Using reference TRBV19 and TRBJ1-1 for the parts outside the CDR3, the full variable domain is DGGITQSPKYLFRKEGQNVTLSCEQNLNHDAMYWYRQDPGQGLRLIYYSQIVNDFQKGDIAEGYSVSREKKESFPLTVTSAQKNPTAFYLCASSIVGRAEIEAFFGQGTRLTVV.

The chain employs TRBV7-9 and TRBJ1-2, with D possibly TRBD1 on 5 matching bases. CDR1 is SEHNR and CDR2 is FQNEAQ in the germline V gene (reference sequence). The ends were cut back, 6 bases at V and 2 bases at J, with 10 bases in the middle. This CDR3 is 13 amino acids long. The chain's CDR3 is CASRDEGNYGYTF. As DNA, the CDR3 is TGTGCCAGCAGAGACGAGGGGAACTATGGCTACACCTTC.

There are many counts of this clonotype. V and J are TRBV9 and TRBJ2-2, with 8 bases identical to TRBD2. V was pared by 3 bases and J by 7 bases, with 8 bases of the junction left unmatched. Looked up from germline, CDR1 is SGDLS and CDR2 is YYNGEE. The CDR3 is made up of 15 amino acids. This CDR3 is CASSAPGLGFGELFF. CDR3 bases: TGTGCCAGCAGCGCCCCGGGACTAGGGTTCGGGGAGCTGTTTTTT.

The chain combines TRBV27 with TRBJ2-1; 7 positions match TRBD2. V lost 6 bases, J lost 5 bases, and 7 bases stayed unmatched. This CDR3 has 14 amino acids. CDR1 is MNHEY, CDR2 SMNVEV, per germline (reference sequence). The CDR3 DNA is TGTGCCAGCAGGCCCCCCGGGACTAACAATGAGCAGTTCTTC. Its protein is CASRPPGTNNEQFF.